Each of the 5 T cell receptor beta chains below was sequenced from the same sample in a study of blood T cell repertoires in COVID-19 (dated by TCRdb to the early 2020s). Libraries were built with the immunoSEQ multiplex PCR assay. The table comes from immuneACCESS by way of TCRdb, which keeps in-frame sequences with V and J called. Part of the clones is missing from these tables; in studies checked, under half for an unresolved V gene and the rest for unknown reasons. The table for this sample lists 110,000 to 150,000 clones; roughly 80% of them were counted only once. The ten largest clonotypes hold more than 7% of the sample. Source material: peripheral blood. These receptors were taken from a human donor in a cohort sampled during active COVID-19.

The genes are TRBV28 and TRBJ1-2; 7 bases align to TRBD1. V gave up 5 bases and J gave up 4 bases; unmatched junction bases: 10. The CDR3 totals 15 residues. Per the germline V gene, CDR1 is MDHEN and CDR2 is SYDVKM. CDR3 nucleotide sequence: TGTGCCAGCAGTCGATCCGGGACAGACGGCTATGGCTACACCTTC. Translating it yields CASSRSGTDGYGYTF.

The chain joins TRBV18 to TRBJ1-1; D gene ambiguous. V shed 2 bases and J shed 5 bases, with 15 bases lying between them. This CDR3 has 15 residues. Germline V gives CDR1 KGHSH, CDR2 LQKENI. The DNA for the CDR3 is TGTGCCAGCTCACCAAGTGGAGGGAAGAGAACTGAAGCTTTCTTT. Translated: CASSPSGGKRTEAFF. The whole variable domain, filled in from reference TRBV18 and TRBJ1-1, reads NAGVMQNPRHLVRRRGQEARLRCSPMKGHSHVYWYRQLPEEGLKFMVYLQKENIIDESGMPKERFSAEFPKEGPSILRIQQVVRGDSAAYFCASSPSGGKRTEAFFGQGTRLTVV.

The chain has TRBV2 and TRBJ2-1, with 11 positions matching TRBD1. Trimming removed 7 bases from V and 9 bases from J; junction bases left unmatched: 8. Germline lookup yields CDR1 SNHLY and CDR2 FYNNEI. The CDR3 sequence is 14 residues long. The CDR3 DNA is TGTGCCAGCAAGGACAGGGGGCATCAGGCTGAGCAGTTCTTC. It codes for CASKDRGHQAEQFF.

CDR3 amino acids: CASSQGSSYEQYF. The DNA of the CDR3 is TGTGCCAGCAGTCAAGGGAGCTCCTACGAGCAGTACTTC. The rearrangement links TRBV6-6 to TRBJ2-7; maybe TRBD2 (5 bases). This CDR3 has 13 amino acids. Between the trimmed V and J ends, which lost 5 bases and 0 bases, there was a span of 8 bases. Germline V gives CDR1 MNHNY, CDR2 SVGAGI (reference sequence).

This chain joins TRBV9 and TRBJ2-5; 9 bases are a match to TRBD1. The CDR3 runs to 16 residues. Per the germline V gene, CDR1 is SGDLS and CDR2 is YYNGEE. The ends lost 3 bases at V and 5 bases at J; junction bases unmatched: 11. Here the CDR3 DNA reads TGTGCCAGCAGCGCCTCCGGGACAGGGAAGGGGGAGACCCAGTACTTC. Residues: CASSASGTGKGETQYF.